Each of the 20 T cell receptor beta chains below was sequenced from the same sample in a study of T cell responses to AZD1222 COVID-19 vaccine (dated by TCRdb to about 2021). Library creation used the immunoSEQ multiplex PCR assay. Entries here come from immuneACCESS through TCRdb and include only in-frame sequences with V and J called. Some clones fail to appear in such tables; in the studies checked, an unresolved V gene covers under half of the shortfall, and the cause of the remainder is unknown. Counted in this sample were about 94,000 clones; about 88% of them appeared once. The biggest ten clones account for 13% of the sample. This sample's time point label indicates: baseline before first vaccination. The specimen was peripheral blood, collected on day 0 of AZD1222 vaccination. These receptors came from an adult in good health.

This clone showed up just once. This sequence joins TRBV30 and TRBJ1-2; D is ambiguous. Between the trimmed V and J ends, which lost 2 bases and 7 bases, there was a span of 14 bases. CDR1 is GTSNPN and CDR2 is SVGIG in the germline V gene (reference sequence). The CDR3 is 13 amino acids. The CDR3 DNA is TGTGCCTGGAGTCTTGAGTATTGGAGTGGCTACACCTTC. It translates to CAWSLEYWSGYTF.

V and J are TRBV19 and TRBJ1-1; 8 positions match TRBD1. The CDR3 is 14 residues long. The ends lost 7 bases at V and 4 bases at J; junction bases unmatched: 8. Germline CDR1 LNHDA, CDR2 SQIVND (reference sequence). CDR3 in amino acids: CASTTGQGVTEAFF. CDR3 DNA: TGTGCCAGTACAACCGGACAGGGTGTCACTGAAGCTTTCTTT.

This clone was detected only once. The chain's CDR3 is CASTLAGDYNEQFF. The CDR3 coding sequence is TGCGCCAGCACCTTAGCGGGGGACTACAATGAGCAGTTCTTC. V and J are TRBV10-2 and TRBJ2-1, with TRBD2 matching over 9 bases. Germline V CDR1 and CDR2: WSHSY, SAAADI. The CDR3 is made up of 14 amino acids. J lost 3 bases, V lost 7 bases, and 4 bases had no gene match.

This chain joins TRBV29-1 and TRBJ1-1, with D unresolved. The CDR3 has 11 amino acids. V gave up 5 bases and J gave up 0 bases, with 4 bases separating them. Germline lookup yields CDR1 SQVTM and CDR2 ANQGSEA. CDR3 nucleotide sequence: TGCAGCGTTACTATGAACACTGAAGCTTTCTTT. As protein: CSVTMNTEAFF.

The rearrangement links TRBV7-8 to TRBJ2-2; possibly TRBD2 for D (6 bases). CDR3 length: 15 residues. The germline CDR1 and CDR2 sequences are SGHVS and FQNEAQ. The V gene lost 1 base and the J gene lost 1 base, with 7 bases spanning the gap. The CDR3 loop is CASSLGGMNTGELFF. Here the CDR3 DNA reads TGTGCCAGCAGCTTAGGCGGGATGAACACCGGGGAGCTGTTTTTT.

This clone was counted only a few times. The V gene is TRBV5-1, the J gene TRBJ1-1, with D maybe TRBD1 (6 bases). The CDR3 length is 16 residues. Germline CDR1 SGHRS, CDR2 YFSETQ. V was trimmed by 3 bases and J by 5 bases, leaving 20 bases between them. The CDR3 is CASSSDGVGGSTEAFF. In nucleotides, the CDR3 is TGCGCCAGCAGCTCGGACGGCGTTGGGGGCAGTACTGAAGCTTTCTTT. Complete variable domain (other parts from reference TRBV5-1 and TRBJ1-1): KAGVTQTPRYLIKTRGQQVTLSCSPISGHRSVSWYQQTPGQGLQFLFEYFSETQRNKGNFPGRFSGRQFSNSRSEMNVSTLELGDSALYLCASSSDGVGGSTEAFFGQGTRLTVV.

DNA for the CDR3: TGTGCCAGCACCCCCGGACGGTTCGGTGGCTACACCTTC. Amino acid sequence: CASTPGRFGGYTF. The chain recombines TRBV28 with TRBJ1-2; D remains ambiguous. V lost 7 bases to trimming and J lost 7 bases, with 16 bases between them. CDR1 and CDR2 from the germline V gene are MDHEN and SYDVKM. This CDR3 is built from 13 residues.

CDR3: CAISDSGQGRSEAFF. The DNA for the CDR3 is TGTGCCATCAGTGACTCGGGACAGGGTCGGAGTGAGGCTTTCTTT. The chain links TRBV10-3 to TRBJ1-1, with 9 bases that match TRBD1. Germline V gene lookup returns CDR1 ENHRY and CDR2 SYGVKD. V shed 3 bases, J shed 11 bases, and the junction held 13 bases outside the gene matches. The CDR3 is 15 residues long.

The chain combines TRBV7-2 with TRBJ2-1; the match to TRBD2 covers 8 bases. Germline V gene lookup returns CDR1 SGHTA and CDR2 FQGNSA. The CDR3 runs 17 residues. The junction had 10 bases not matched to a gene; V was cut back by 1 base and J by 5 bases. Here the CDR3 DNA reads TGTGCCAGCAGCTTAGGGGCTGGGCGGGGGGCCGACAATGAGCAGTTCTTC. It is translated as CASSLGAGRGADNEQFF.

This clone was seen only a few times. This sequence joins TRBV28 and TRBJ2-6; D is ambiguous. Looked up from germline, CDR1 is MDHEN and CDR2 is SYDVKM. V was cut by 7 bases and J by 0 bases, with 7 bases left in between. The CDR3 runs to 14 residues. The CDR3 spells CASTISSGANVLTF. The CDR3 bases are TGTGCCAGCACGATATCCTCTGGGGCCAACGTCCTGACTTTC.

The V and J genes are TRBV30 and TRBJ2-7; the match to TRBD2 covers 8 bases. The ends lost 0 bases at V and 1 base at J; junction bases unmatched: 2. The CDR3 has 14 amino acids. Germline V lookup: CDR1 GTSNPN, CDR2 SVGIG (reference sequence). The CDR3 protein is CAWSVRGASYEQYF. Written as DNA, the CDR3 is TGTGCCTGGAGTGTGCGGGGGGCATCCTACGAGCAGTACTTC.

V is TRBV3-1 (or the pseudogene TRBV3-2) and J is TRBJ1-2; D not certain. The ends were cut back, 1 base at V and 5 bases at J, with 17 bases in the middle. This CDR3 region has 16 residues. Per germline, CDR1 LGHDT and CDR2 YNNKEL (reference sequence). CDR3: CASSQGRESLVYGYTF. In DNA, the CDR3 is TGTGCCAGCAGCCAAGGCCGGGAGAGCCTCGTTTATGGCTACACCTTC.

V is TRBV5-3 and J is TRBJ1-1; 11 bases align to TRBD1. TRBV5-3 has ORF status, its function being uncertain. The V gene end was trimmed by 0 bases and the J gene end by 5 bases; junction bases not matched to a gene: 3. There are 15 residues in the CDR3. CDR3 sequence: CARSLGTGGKTEAFF. The DNA for the CDR3 is TGTGCCAGAAGCTTGGGGACAGGGGGCAAGACTGAAGCTTTCTTT.

The J gene is TRBJ1-1, the V gene TRBV10-3, with D tentatively TRBD1 (5 bases). The V gene lost 2 bases and the J gene lost 5 bases, with 15 bases spanning the gap. This CDR3 region has 15 residues. Germline lookup yields CDR1 ENHRY and CDR2 SYGVKD. The CDR3 here is CAISEGRGAGTEAFF. For the CDR3, the DNA is TGTGCCATCAGTGAGGGTCGGGGCGCAGGAACTGAAGCTTTCTTT.

This chain links TRBV7-3 with TRBJ1-1, with 7 bases aligning to TRBD1. J gave up 2 bases and V 5 bases, and 5 bases lay outside the gene matches. The CDR3 contains 14 residues. In germline, CDR1 is SGHTA, CDR2 FQGTGA. CDR3 sequence: CASSQGGLNTEAFF. The CDR3 DNA is TGTGCCAGCAGCCAGGGGGGTTTAAACACTGAAGCTTTCTTT.

V is TRBV3-1 (or the pseudogene TRBV3-2) and J is TRBJ1-6, with 7 bases aligning to TRBD1. Losses at the gene ends were 2 bases for V and 9 bases for J; bases not matched to a gene: 7. The CDR3 extends over 15 amino acids. Germline-derived CDR1 and CDR2 are LGHDT and YNNKEL (reference sequence). DNA for the CDR3: TGTGCCAGCAGCCAAACCCTGGACAGGTTTTCACCCCTCCACTTT. Protein: CASSQTLDRFSPLHF.

The rearrangement links TRBV30 to TRBJ1-4, with 7 bases fitting TRBD1. Germline trimming cut 7 bases from V and 8 bases from J; bases unmatched to any gene: 13. The V gene's germline CDR1 is GTSNPN and CDR2 SVGIG (reference sequence). This CDR3 spans 14 amino acids. CDR3 nucleotide sequence: TGTGCCTCCGCCCGACAGGGTTTCCCGGAAAAACTGTTTTTT. As protein: CASARQGFPEKLFF.

In its sample, this clone was seen a few times. V gene TRBV4-2 combines with J gene TRBJ2-7, with 8 bases fitting TRBD1. The germline CDR1 and CDR2 sequences are LGHNA and YNFKEQ. Losses at the gene ends were 4 bases for V and 3 bases for J; bases not matched to a gene: 8. This CDR3 has 15 residues. The CDR3 region has the DNA TGTGCCAGCAGCCCCTGGACAGGGTCGGGCTACGAGCAGTACTTC. This sequence encodes CASSPWTGSGYEQYF.

The rearrangement links TRBV7-9 to TRBJ1-1; 9 nucleotides match TRBD1. CDR1 SEHNR and CDR2 FQNEAQ come from the germline V gene (reference sequence). V shed 5 bases, J shed 0 bases, and the junction held 4 bases outside the gene matches. The CDR3 is made up of 15 amino acids. Here the CDR3 reads CASSATGGLNTEAFF. In nucleotides, the CDR3 is TGTGCCAGCAGCGCGACAGGGGGTCTGAACACTGAAGCTTTCTTT.

The chain employs TRBV28 and TRBJ2-1; possible D gene TRBD1, 6 bases. Germline CDR1 MDHEN, CDR2 SYDVKM. This CDR3 is built from 16 residues. Between the trimmed V and J ends, which lost 5 bases and 6 bases, there was a span of 20 bases. The CDR3 region has the DNA TGTGCCAGCAGTGTCCTCCAGGGGACACACATCAATGAGCAGTTCTTC. Translation gives CASSVLQGTHINEQFF. Full variable domain (remainder filled in from reference TRBV28 and TRBJ2-1): DVKVTQSSRYLVKRTGEKVFLECVQDMDHENMFWYRQDPGLGLRLIYFSYDVKMKEKGDIPEGYSVSREKKERFSLILESASTNQTSMYLCASSVLQGTHINEQFFGPGTRLTVL.